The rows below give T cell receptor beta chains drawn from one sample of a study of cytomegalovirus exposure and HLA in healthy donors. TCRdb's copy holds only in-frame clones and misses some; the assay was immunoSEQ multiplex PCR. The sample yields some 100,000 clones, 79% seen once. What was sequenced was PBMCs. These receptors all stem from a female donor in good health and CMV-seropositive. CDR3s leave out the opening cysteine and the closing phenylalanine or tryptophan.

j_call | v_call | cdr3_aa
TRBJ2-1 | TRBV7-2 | ASSSRAGVNNEQF
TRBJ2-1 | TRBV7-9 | ASSPPVTGGVEQF
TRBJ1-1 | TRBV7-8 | ASSLRDRGYFTEAF
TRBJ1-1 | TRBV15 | ATSRESTEAF
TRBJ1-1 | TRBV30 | AWSANNLNTEAF
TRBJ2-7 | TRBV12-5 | ASGLSPDRNTYEQY
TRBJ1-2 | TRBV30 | ASSGRTNYGYT
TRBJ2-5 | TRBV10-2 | ASSGLDQETQY
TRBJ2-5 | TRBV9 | ASSVLAGGSAETQY
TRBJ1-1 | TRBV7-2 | ASSPDRATEAF
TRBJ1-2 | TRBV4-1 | ASSQARTGGNYGYT
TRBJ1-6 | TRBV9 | ASSAGTYNSPLH
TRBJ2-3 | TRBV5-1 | ASSLGLAGASTDTQY
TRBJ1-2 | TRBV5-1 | ASSLNAGTESYGYT
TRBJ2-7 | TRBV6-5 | ASSYWPTSGYYEQY
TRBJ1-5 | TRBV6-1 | ASRWTESNQPQH
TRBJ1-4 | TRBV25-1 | ASRADRGRGEKLF
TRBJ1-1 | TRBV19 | ASSETGLNTEAF
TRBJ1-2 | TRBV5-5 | ASTLGTGNYGYT
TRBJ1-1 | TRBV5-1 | ASSLGGGNTEAF
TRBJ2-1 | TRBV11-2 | ASSRSRSGNEQF
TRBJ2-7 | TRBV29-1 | SVEERTSGSRVHEQY
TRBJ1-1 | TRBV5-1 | ASSEGQGMNTEAF